This T cell receptor beta chain was recovered during a study of blood T cell repertoires in COVID-19. Study in general: The United States, Italy and Spain supplied acute and convalescent COVID-19 samples.

V lost 6 bases to trimming and J lost 4 bases, with 9 bases between them. There are 12 residues in the CDR3. Germline V gene sequence: CDR1 MNHEY, CDR2 SVGAGI. Original processing notes: Scientists estimated how many nucleated cells there were by amplifying reference gene primers. The data were produced by immunoSEQ multiplex PCR, yet TCRdb's version contains in-frame clones alone and is incomplete. The DNA was the basis for D and trimming; V, J and clone size are from that table. This sample has about 120,000 clones; over 80% occur once, and the top ten carry roughly 12%. This chain joins TRBV6-5 and TRBJ1-2; weak D call: TRBD1 (5 bases). The TCR originated in a man between 60 and 75 years old with acute or convalescent COVID-19. Sequencing used peripheral blood. CDR3 amino acids: CASSPRVYGYTF. CDR3 nucleotide sequence: TGTGCCAGCAGCCCCAGGGTCTATGGCTACACCTTC.